This T cell receptor (beta chain) was found in a study of cytomegalovirus exposure and HLA in healthy donors. Germline CDR1 SGHTA, CDR2 FQGNSA. V lost 3 bases and J lost 2, with 14 bases in between. The CDR3 contains 15 residues. The repertoire was sequenced with immunoSEQ multiplex PCR; TCRdb's copy has only in-frame clones and lacks some. The sample comprises 150,000 to 170,000 clones, roughly 86% of which are singletons, and about 1.9% rests with the top ten. This clonotype originated in a human donor in good health. Sequences were obtained from PBMCs. This chain joins TRBV7-2 and TRBJ2-7, with D maybe TRBD2 (6 bases). The CDR3 DNA is TGTGCCAGCAGCTTGGCGGGCGGGGTGGCCTACGAGCAGTACTTC. It translates to CASSLAGGVAYEQYF. The variable domain in full, with the rest retrieved from reference TRBV7-2 and TRBJ2-7, is GAGVSQSPSNKVTEKGKDVELRCDPISGHTALYWYRQSLGQGLEFLIYFQGNSAPDKSGLPSDRFSAERTGGSVSTLTIQRTQQEDSAVYLCASSLAGGVAYEQYFGPGTRLTVT.